The text below deals with one T cell receptor (beta chain). The data are from a study of T cells in Graves' hyperthyroidism and ophthalmopathy. Overall study: Sampling of peripheral blood happened at initial diagnosis, prior to any treatment.

Stable Graves' hyperthyroidism denoted no ophthalmopathy progression over 18 months. Amplification of TCR beta CDR3 regions used RNA as the template. HTBI primers drove first-round RT-PCR of the TCR CDR3. TCRdb called the multiplex PCR reads again in MiXCR, with one record for every CDR3 protein. This sample has 25,000 to 30,000 distinct CDR3 sequences; roughly 45% occur once, and the top ten carry 9% to 12%. This clonotype was sampled from a woman aged 25-40 years with Graves' hyperthyroidism. Specimen: blood.

CDR3 loop: CASLTDLNTEAFF. The CDR3 DNA follows: TGTGCCAGCCTCACCGATCTGAACACTGAAGCTTTCTTT. The chain carries TRBV2 and TRBJ1-1; D unclear. The CDR3 is 13 amino acids. The V and J ends lost 8 bases and 0 bases respectively, with 10 bases between them. Germline V lookup: CDR1 SNHLY, CDR2 FYNNEI.